Below, 29 T cell receptor beta chains from the same sample are listed, as sequenced in a study of tumor-infiltrating lymphocytes in primary liver carcinoma. Production of TCR beta cDNA used 400 to 600 ng total RNA together with a constant-region primer. Employing slightly modified ARM-PCR, three nested multiplex PCR rounds were run, and these gave rise to the TCR beta libraries. PCR rounds one and two used TRBV1-TRBV30 forward primers with a C-beta reverse primer for 10 cycles each. One entry per CDR3 protein results from TCRdb running MiXCR on the multiplex PCR reads. Of tens of thousands of distinct CDR3 sequences detected, around 70% appear once; the ten largest clones hold roughly 21%. From unsorted bulk tissue weighing about 18-30 mg, DNA and RNA were co-extracted. The sample comprised liver tumor tissue from sampling region 1. The subset denotes: tumor region T1, superior pole. Every receptor here comes from a man in his forties with primary liver carcinoma and hepatitis B virus infection.

This clonotype was counted ten times or more. This rearrangement joins TRBV7-9 to TRBJ1-1, with D perhaps TRBD1 (5 bases). CDR1 is SEHNR, CDR2 FQNEAQ, per germline (reference sequence). Trimming left V 6 bases short and J 3 bases short, with 14 bases between. The CDR3 runs 14 residues. The CDR3: CASRPDWGDTEAFF. CDR3 bases: TGTGCCAGCAGACCAGACTGGGGGGACACTGAAGCTTTCTTT.

With respect to this clonotype: At one end the junction does not follow the germline gene, possibly because of a read error. DNA for the CDR3: TGCGCCAGCAAGGTATCAGAGGGGACAACAACTAGTGAAAAACTGTTTTTT. Residues: CASKVSEGTTTSEKLFF. The chain employs TRBV4-1 and TRBJ1-4, with D perhaps TRBD1 (6 bases). The germline V gene encodes CDR1 MGHRA and CDR2 YSYEKL. The length of the CDR3 is 17 residues.

Details on this clonotype: Likely a read error: the CDR3 ends without its conserved phenylalanine or tryptophan. This chain joins TRBV2 and TRBJ2-6, with D perhaps matching TRBD2 (5 bases). The CDR3 is 14 residues long. CDR1 and CDR2 from the germline V gene are SNHLY and FYNNEI. CDR3 amino acids: CPSSDISGVNVLTV. The DNA for the CDR3 is TGTCCCAGCAGTGACATCTCCGGGGTCAACGTCCTGACTGTC.

The chain combines TRBV11-2 with TRBJ1-1; D perhaps matches TRBD1 (5 bases). V was clipped by 7 bases and J by 4 bases, with 16 bases between them. There are 14 residues in the CDR3. Germline V CDR1 and CDR2: SGHAT, FQNNGV. CDR3 loop: CASNLLTRGTEAFF. The CDR3 DNA sequence: TGTGCCAGCAACCTACTGACTAGGGGCACTGAAGCTTTCTTT.

The chain has TRBV5-5 and TRBJ2-7; 7 bases map to TRBD2. Germline V gives CDR1 SGHKS, CDR2 YYEKEE (reference sequence). The CDR3 extends over 15 amino acids. V dropped 1 base and J dropped 9; count of bases not matched to a gene: 13. CDR3 coding DNA: TGTGCCAGCAGCTTGATTACGGGAGGTGACTTGGGGCAGTACTTC. It translates to CASSLITGGDLGQYF.

The chain uses TRBV28 and TRBJ1-6; 9 nucleotides line up with TRBD1. The CDR3 has 15 amino acids. After removal of 7 bases from V and 10 bases from J, the junction contained 11 bases not matched to a gene. Germline values: CDR1 MDHEN, CDR2 SYDVKM. The CDR3 DNA reads as TGTGCCAGCAATATCGGGGACAGGGTTGGATCACCCCTCCACTTT. It specifies CASNIGDRVGSPLHF.

About this clonotype: This is likely a read error, given that the CDR3 carries no conserved phenylalanine or tryptophan at its end. No DNA is shown, since the ends of the CDR3 on it are uncertain; the CDR3 is the one TCRdb lists. The rearrangement joins TRBV11-2 to TRBJ2-2; the D call of TRBD1 is as the table states it, not checked on the DNA. In germline, CDR1 is SGHAT, CDR2 FQNNGV. The CDR3 region is 15 residues in length, termini included. Here the CDR3 reads CASSLVGRGTRELFL.

The J gene is TRBJ2-1, the V gene TRBV12-3 or TRBV12-4; D gene unclear. V was shortened by 10 bases and J by 6 bases, with 19 bases between the two germline ends. The length of the CDR3 is 14 residues. CDR3 coding DNA: TGTGCCAATACTATAGGTCAGAGTGGCAATGAGCAGTTCTTC. It codes for CANTIGQSGNEQFF.

A remark on this clonotype: An end of the junction does not agree with germline; a read error may underlie this. This chain uses TRBV13 with TRBJ2-2; tentative D call: TRBD2 (6 bases). The CDR3 consists of 14 residues. The germline V gene encodes CDR1 PRHDT and CDR2 FYEKMQ (reference sequence). For the CDR3, the DNA is TGTGCCAGCAGCTCCCAGGGACTGCTGCGAAGGCTGCTTTTT. Translation: CASSSQGLLRRLLF. The variable domain in full, with the rest retrieved from reference TRBV13 and TRBJ2-2, is AAGVIQSPRHLIKEKRETATLKCYPIPRHDTVYWYQQGPGQDPQFLISFYEKMQSDKGSIPDRFSAQQFSDYHSELNMSSLELGDSALYFCASSSQGLLRRLLFGEGSRLTVL.

The chain employs TRBV28 and TRBJ2-3, with D possibly matching TRBD1 (6 bases). V was clipped by 6 bases and J by 4 bases, with 14 bases between them. Germline V gene data show CDR1 as MDHEN and CDR2 as SYDVKM. The CDR3 loop spans 14 amino acids. The CDR3 loop reads CASSLTGLPDTQYF. CDR3 coding DNA: TGTGCCAGCAGCCTGACAGGCTTGCCAGATACGCAGTATTTT. Variable domain in full (rest from reference TRBV28 and TRBJ2-3): DVKVTQSSRYLVKRTGEKVFLECVQDMDHENMFWYRQDPGLGLRLIYFSYDVKMKEKGDIPEGYSVSREKKERFSLILESASTNQTSMYLCASSLTGLPDTQYFGPGTRLTVL.

This clonotype has more than one count but fewer than ten. Its ends do not fully match the called genes, so a read error is possible. The gene calls are TRBV12-3 or TRBV12-4 and TRBJ1-2, with unresolved D. The CDR3 covers 14 residues. For the CDR3, the DNA is TGTGCCAGCAGCCTACAGAGAGCTAACTATGGCTACATCTTC. The encoded protein is CASSLQRANYGYIF.

The chain uses TRBV2 and TRBJ2-1, with 8 bases aligning to TRBD2. The trim removed 7 bases at V and 5 bases at J, leaving 10 bases unmatched. CDR3 length: 15 amino acids. Germline CDR1 and CDR2: SNHLY and FYNNEI. CDR3 bases: TGTGCCAGCAATACACCCGGACTAGCTAACAATGAGCAGTTCTTC. It encodes CASNTPGLANNEQFF.

Note on this clonotype: One end of the junction varies from germline; a read error may be responsible. The V call is TRBV11-2, the J call TRBJ2-2; D possibly matches TRBD1 or TRBD2 (5 bases each). Germline CDR1 SGHAT, CDR2 FQNNGV. The CDR3 is 15 amino acids. As DNA, the CDR3 is TGTGCCATTAGCTTAGTCGGACGGGGCACCGGGCAGCTGTTTTTT. Translating gives CAISLVGRGTGQLFF.

Only a few counts were recorded for this clonotype. The V call is TRBV20-1, the J call TRBJ2-5; the D gene could be TRBD1 or TRBD2 (6 bases each). The CDR3 consists of 14 residues. Trimming stripped 0 bases from V and 8 bases from J, with 16 bases between. Germline loops: CDR1 DFQATT, CDR2 SNEGSKA (reference sequence). The CDR3: CSARDHPEGGTQYF. Here the CDR3 DNA reads TGCAGTGCTAGAGATCATCCAGAGGGGGGCACCCAGTACTTC.

As for this clonotype: This may come from a read error, since a much larger clone is one base off. V is TRBV14 and J is TRBJ2-3; D gene unclear. The CDR3 contains 12 residues. The V gene's germline CDR1 is SGHDN and CDR2 FVKESK. CDR3 in DNA: TGTGCCAGCAGCCAAGTTGAGGATAGGCAGTATTTT. Encoded protein: CASSQVEDRQYF. The full variable domain, its missing parts supplied by reference TRBV14 and TRBJ2-3, is EAGVTQFPSHSVIEKGQTVTLRCDPISGHDNLYWYRRVMGKEIKFLLHFVKESKQDESGMPNNRFLAERTGGTYSTLKVQPAELEDSGVYFCASSQVEDRQYFGPGTRLTVL.

This clonotype was seen a few times. Just one base apart from a much larger clone, this may be a read error. J is TRBJ2-1 and V is TRBV6-1; D is perhaps TRBD1 or TRBD2 (5 bases each). This CDR3 spans 16 amino acids. Per the germline V gene, CDR1 is MNHNS and CDR2 is SASEGT. Between the trimmed V and J ends, which lost 4 bases and 4 bases, there was a span of 17 bases. This chain's CDR3 is CASSAHRGRAYNEQFF. The DNA of the CDR3 is TGTGCCAGCAGTGCGCACCGGGGCAGGGCGTACAATGAGCAGTTCTTC.

This clonotype occurred once. V gene TRBV7-3 combines with J gene TRBJ2-7; no reliable D call. The CDR3 has 13 residues. Germline loops: CDR1 SGHTA, CDR2 FQGTGA. The V end was cut by 4 bases, the J end by 3 bases, with 10 bases between. The CDR3 is CASSSLAGYEQYF. The CDR3 nucleotides are TGTGCCAGCAGCTCCCTGGCCGGCTACGAGCAGTACTTC.

This clonotype was picked up one time. At one end the junction does not follow the germline gene, possibly because of a read error. V gene TRBV6-6 combines with J gene TRBJ1-1; TRBD1 might be the D (5 bases). The CDR3 sequence is 15 residues long. In germline, CDR1 is MNHNY, CDR2 SVGAGI (reference sequence). The CDR3 region is CASRSGVVVPTGAFF. The CDR3 DNA reads TGTGCCAGCAGGTCGGGGGTAGTGGTGCCCACTGGAGCTTTCTTT.

Comments on this clonotype: One junction end disagrees with the germline gene, perhaps due to a read error. The rearrangement links TRBV5-5 to TRBJ2-7; 14 bases are shared with TRBD2. CDR1 is SGHKS and CDR2 is YYEKEE in the germline V gene (reference sequence). CDR3 size: 13 residues. CDR3 sequence: CASSWGLAGERYF. The CDR3 nucleotides are TGTGCCAGTAGCTGGGGACTAGCGGGGGAGCGGTACTTC.

The V call is TRBV5-4, the J call TRBJ2-1; TRBD1 is a possible D gene (6 bases). Germline CDR1 and CDR2: SGHNT and YYREEE (reference sequence). The CDR3 length is 17 residues. V was clipped by 6 bases and J by 8 bases, with 27 bases between them. The CDR3 here is CASTRGGTGCAADEQFF. Here the CDR3 DNA reads TGTGCCAGCACTCGTGGGGGCACCGGCTGCGCAGCCGATGAGCAGTTCTTC.

The chain carries TRBV7-9 and TRBJ2-7; 7 nucleotides agree with TRBD2. From germline, CDR1 is SEHNR and CDR2 FQNEAQ (reference sequence). The CDR3 has 15 residues. V shed 10 bases, J shed 2 bases, and the junction held 14 bases outside the gene matches. The CDR3, as DNA: TGTGCCAACAGTAGAGTAGCGGGTGGGACCTACGAGCAGTACTTC. Translated: CANSRVAGGTYEQYF.

A word on this clonotype: One end of the junction fails to match germline, which may point to a read error. J is TRBJ2-7 and V is TRBV29-1, with 8 nucleotides matching TRBD2. Germline V gives CDR1 SQVTM, CDR2 ANQGSEA. This CDR3 has 16 amino acids. The CDR3: CSVESHKTSESYEQYF. The CDR3 nucleotides read TGCAGCGTTGAATCCCACAAGACTAGCGAGTCCTACGAGCAATACTTC.

This clonotype was counted once. A read error may produce the germline difference seen at one junction end. V is TRBV24-1 and J is TRBJ2-7, with a tentative D call TRBD1 (6 bases). CDR3 length equals 13 residues. Looked up from germline, CDR1 is KGHDR and CDR2 is SFDVKD. CDR3 amino acids: CATSDSGQLEQYF. The CDR3 DNA follows: TGTGCCACCAGTGACAGTGGACAGTTAGAGCAATACTTC.

In regard to this clonotype: One end of the junction varies from germline; a read error may be responsible. The rearrangement links TRBV5-1 to TRBJ1-1; D remains ambiguous. The CDR3 sequence is 16 residues long. Germline CDR1 SGHRS, CDR2 YFSETQ. CDR3 loop: CASSFGLDQLSTEALF. Here the CDR3 DNA reads TGCGCCAGCAGCTTCGGATTGGACCAGTTGAGCACTGAAGCTCTCTTT.

With regard to this clonotype: A much bigger clone sits one base away, suggesting this may be a read error. The rearrangement links TRBV28 to TRBJ2-1; D is unresolved. This CDR3 spans 14 amino acids. CDR1 MDHEN and CDR2 SYDVKM come from the germline V gene. V was trimmed by 3 bases and J by 0 bases, leaving 6 bases between them. The CDR3 DNA reads TGTGCCAGCAGTTTCAGATACTCCTACAATGAGCAGTTCTTC. It yields the protein CASSFRYSYNEQFF.

A word on this clonotype: One end of the junction fails to match germline, which may point to a read error. V and J are TRBV5-4 and TRBJ2-3; D remains unclear. Germline V CDR1 and CDR2: SGHNT, YYREEE (reference sequence). The CDR3 has 16 amino acids. In nucleotides, the CDR3 is TGTACCAGCAGCTCCACTACACCATCTAACACGGATACGCAGTATTTT. Translating gives CTSSSTTPSNTDTQYF.

The chain uses TRBV20-1 and TRBJ2-3; possibly TRBD1 or TRBD2 for D (6 bases each). CDR1 is DFQATT, CDR2 SNEGSKA, per germline (reference sequence). The CDR3 loop spans 13 amino acids. The V end was cut by 7 bases, the J end by 5 bases, with 16 bases between. For the CDR3, the DNA is TGCAGTGAGTCCACTAGCAGGGGAGATACGCAGTATTTT. As protein: CSESTSRGDTQYF.

Remarks on this clonotype: Germline is not matched at one junction end, which may reflect a read error. CDR3 residues: CVSSQASTARDQYF. CDR3 nucleotides: TGTGTCAGCAGCCAAGCCTCGACAGCCCGGGATCAGTACTTC. The rearrangement links TRBV4-2 to TRBJ2-7; the D gene could be TRBD1 or TRBD2 (5 bases each). The CDR3 has 14 amino acids. Per the germline V gene, CDR1 is LGHNA and CDR2 is YNFKEQ.

Details on this clonotype: A junction end diverges from the germline sequence, so it may reflect a read error. This sequence joins TRBV12-3 or TRBV12-4 and TRBJ2-3; no firm D call. The last part of the DNA fits TRBJ1-5 better; the J call may be wrong. The length of the CDR3 is 11 residues. The CDR3 DNA sequence: TGTGCCAACAGTTTAGTTGATACGCAGCATTTT. Translated: CANSLVDTQHF.